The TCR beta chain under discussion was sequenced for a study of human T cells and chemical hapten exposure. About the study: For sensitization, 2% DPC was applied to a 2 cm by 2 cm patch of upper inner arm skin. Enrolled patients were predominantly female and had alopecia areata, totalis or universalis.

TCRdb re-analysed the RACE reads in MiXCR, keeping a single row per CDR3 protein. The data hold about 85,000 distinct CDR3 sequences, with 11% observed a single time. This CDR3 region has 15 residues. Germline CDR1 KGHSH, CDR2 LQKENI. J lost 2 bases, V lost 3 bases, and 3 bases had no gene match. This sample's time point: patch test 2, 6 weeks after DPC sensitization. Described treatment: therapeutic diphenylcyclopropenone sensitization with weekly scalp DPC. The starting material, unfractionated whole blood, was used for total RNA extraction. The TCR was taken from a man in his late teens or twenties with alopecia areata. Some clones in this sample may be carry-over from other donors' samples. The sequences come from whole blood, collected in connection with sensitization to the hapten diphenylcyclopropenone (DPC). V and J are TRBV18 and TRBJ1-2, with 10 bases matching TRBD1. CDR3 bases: TGTGCCAGCTCACCGGGACAGGGGAACAACTATGGCTACACCTTC. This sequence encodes CASSPGQGNNYGYTF.